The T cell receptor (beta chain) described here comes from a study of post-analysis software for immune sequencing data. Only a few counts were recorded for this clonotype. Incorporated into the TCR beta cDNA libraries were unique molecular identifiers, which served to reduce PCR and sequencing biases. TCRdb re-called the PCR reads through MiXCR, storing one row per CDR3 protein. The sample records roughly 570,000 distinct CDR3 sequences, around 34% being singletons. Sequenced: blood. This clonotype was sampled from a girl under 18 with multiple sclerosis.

This CDR3 is CASSLEVSSGGRGFVEQYF. CDR3 nucleotides: TGTGCCAGCAGTTTAGAGGTGTCTAGCGGGGGCCGGGGTTTCGTCGAGCAGTACTTC. This chain connects TRBV12-3 or TRBV12-4 to TRBJ2-7; 10 positions agree with TRBD2. Losses at the gene ends were 1 base for V and 6 bases for J; bases not matched to a gene: 18. This CDR3 contains 19 residues.